The TCR beta chain described here comes from a study of T-cell reconstitution after alpha-beta-depleted transplantation in children. Study-wide findings and caveats: When one year had passed after transplant, most T-cell counts and diversity came from newly produced T cells. Where alpha-beta T cells came from about two months after transplant was reportedly several hundred expanded graft clones. Surviving recipient T cells and thymic progenitors produced the high day-60 TCRbeta diversity seen in some patients.

Unique molecular identifiers were incorporated into the prepared TCRbeta library. A single record per CDR3 protein comes from TCRdb applying MiXCR to the PCR reads. Of about 340,000 distinct CDR3 sequences listed, about 16% are singletons. The V end lost 7 bases, the J end lost 5 bases, and 17 bases lay between the germline ends. The CDR3 totals 15 residues. This clonotype came up a few times. Its antigen is currently unknown. The receptor comes from a male patient aged 2-9 years who had a stem cell transplant for acute lymphoblastic leukemia, so the T cells may come from the graft donor. J is TRBJ1-4 and V is TRBV12-3 or TRBV12-4, with D unresolved. This specimen was PBMCs, mostly from graft donor cells, taken 360 days after TCRalphabeta/CD19-depleted stem cell transplant. The CDR3 spells CASKPSYPGNEKLFF. Here the CDR3 DNA reads TGTGCCAGCAAGCCTTCTTACCCGGGGAATGAAAAACTGTTTTTT.